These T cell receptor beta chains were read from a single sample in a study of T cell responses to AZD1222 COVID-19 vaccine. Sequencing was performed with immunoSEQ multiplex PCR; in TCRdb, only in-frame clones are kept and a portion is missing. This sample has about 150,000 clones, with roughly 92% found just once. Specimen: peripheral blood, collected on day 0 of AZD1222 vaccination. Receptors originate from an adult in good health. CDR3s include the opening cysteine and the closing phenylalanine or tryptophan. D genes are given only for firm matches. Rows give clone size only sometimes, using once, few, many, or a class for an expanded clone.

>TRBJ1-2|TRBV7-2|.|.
TGTGCCAGCAGCTCCTTCCGTGCGAACTATGGCTACACCTTC
CASSSFRANYGYTF
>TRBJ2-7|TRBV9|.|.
TGTGCCAGCAGCCCCCACGGGCACTCCCTCACCTACGAGCAGTACTTC
CASSPHGHSLTYEQYF
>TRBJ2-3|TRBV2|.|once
TGTGCCAGCAAGCCGCGGCCAAAACCTAGCACAGATACGCAGTATTTT
CASKPRPKPSTDTQYF
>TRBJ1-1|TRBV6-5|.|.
TGTGCCACACAACCCTCAATCGCTAATGCCAATGAAGCTTTCTTT
CATQPSIANANEAFF
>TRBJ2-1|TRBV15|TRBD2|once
TGTGCCACCAGCGTTAGCGGGGGGCACGTTAATGAGCAGTTCTTC
CATSVSGGHVNEQFF
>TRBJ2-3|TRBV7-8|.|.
TGTGCCAGCAGCTTAGGAATTAGCGAGTCCACAGATACGCAGTATTTT
CASSLGISESTDTQYF
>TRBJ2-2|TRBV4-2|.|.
TGTGCCAGCAGCCAAGCAGCGGGCCCGAACACCGGGGAGCTGTTTTTT
CASSQAAGPNTGELFF
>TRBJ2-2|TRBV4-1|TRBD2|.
TGCGCCAGCAGCCAAGATAGGAGGACTAGCGGGAGGGGCGGGGAGCTGTTTTTT
CASSQDRRTSGRGGELFF
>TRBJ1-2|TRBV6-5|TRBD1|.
TGTGCCAGCAGTTACTCGATGGACAGGGGCCATGGCTACACCTTC
CASSYSMDRGHGYTF
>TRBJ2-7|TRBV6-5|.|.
TGTGCCAGCAGTTACCGGGAGAGAATCGACGAGCAGTACTTC
CASSYRERIDEQYF
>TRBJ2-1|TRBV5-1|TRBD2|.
TGCGCCAGCAGCTCTAGCGGGAGCCCTAACAATGAGCAGTTCTTC
CASSSSGSPNNEQFF
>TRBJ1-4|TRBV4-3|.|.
TGCGCCAGCAGCCAAGACGAATCAAGGGGGGGAATAAATGAAAAACTGTTTTTT
CASSQDESRGGINEKLFF
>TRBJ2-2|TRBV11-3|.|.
TGTGCCAGCAGCTTAAGGGGGAACACCGGGGAGCTGTTTTTT
CASSLRGNTGELFF
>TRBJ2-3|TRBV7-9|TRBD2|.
TGTGCCAGCAGCCCCCGACTAGCGGGGGTAGGCACAGATACGCAGTATTTT
CASSPRLAGVGTDTQYF